A single sample is the source of the 21 T cell receptor beta chains below, sequenced in a study of shared clonotypes between healthy human individuals. Terminally differentiated effector memory CD45RA+ cells were excluded from the naive CD8 cells, which were CD45RO-negative and positively selected for CCR7. Assay: immunoSEQ multiplex PCR; the TCRdb copy retains only in-frame clones and omits some. This sample yields hundreds of thousands of clones, of which around 96% are seen a single time; roughly 0.12% belongs to the top ten. Sequenced material: naive CD8+ T cells sorted from blood. These TCRs come from a woman aged 30 to 39 in good health.

The V and J genes are TRBV27 and TRBJ1-1; D is ambiguous. Trimming took 6 bases from V and 2 from J, leaving 10 bases between them. The CDR3 length is 13 residues. Germline V CDR1 and CDR2: MNHEY, SMNVEV (reference sequence). CDR3 in amino acids: CASSYETNTEAFF. CDR3 nucleotide sequence: TGTGCCAGCAGCTATGAAACTAACACTGAAGCTTTCTTT.

The J gene is TRBJ1-5, the V gene TRBV28; tentatively, D is TRBD1 (5 bases). The V end was cut by 3 bases, the J end by 6 bases, with 15 bases between. This CDR3 has 15 residues. CDR1 and CDR2 from the germline V gene are MDHEN and SYDVKM. The CDR3 here is CASSLRAGSRQPQHF. The CDR3 DNA sequence: TGTGCCAGCAGTTTGCGGGCAGGGAGTCGTCAGCCCCAGCATTTT.

The chain employs TRBV2 and TRBJ2-7; possibly TRBD2 for D (7 bases). Germline CDR1 and CDR2: SNHLY and FYNNEI. The CDR3 extends over 13 amino acids. Trimming cost V 9 bases and J 5 bases, with 17 bases left between them. The CDR3 DNA sequence: TGTGCCAGTGGGGGGCGGGAGCTCGACGAGCAGTACTTC. The encoded protein is CASGGRELDEQYF.

The chain uses TRBV9 and TRBJ2-1, with 8 bases identical to TRBD1. V lost 3 bases and J lost 5; bases outside the gene matches: 10. This CDR3 spans 16 amino acids. Germline lookup yields CDR1 SGDLS and CDR2 YYNGEE. The CDR3 DNA reads TGTGCCAGCAGCGATCCTCTCCGGACAGGGAACAATGAGCAGTTCTTC. Its translation: CASSDPLRTGNNEQFF.

A single count supports this clone. The chain joins TRBV19 to TRBJ2-7, with D possibly being TRBD1 or TRBD2 (5 bases each). The V end was cut by 8 bases, the J end by 4 bases, with 21 bases between. In germline, CDR1 is LNHDA, CDR2 SQIVND (reference sequence). The CDR3 loop spans 15 amino acids. CDR3 nucleotide sequence: TGTGCCAGTGGTACGTACCGGGACGGCTCGTACGAGCAGTACTTC. This gives the protein CASGTYRDGSYEQYF.

This rearrangement joins TRBV28 to TRBJ1-1, with a tentative D call TRBD1 (5 bases). V lost 2 bases and J lost 5, with 12 bases in between. CDR1 and CDR2 (germline): MDHEN, SYDVKM. The CDR3 has 14 amino acids. The CDR3 DNA reads as TGTGCCAGCAGTTTAAGGGGCGCGAGGACTGAAGCTTTCTTT. Translation: CASSLRGARTEAFF.

The genes are TRBV6-5 and TRBJ2-7; D uncertain. Per germline, CDR1 MNHEY and CDR2 SVGAGI. V was trimmed by 6 bases and J by 5 bases, leaving 11 bases between them. The CDR3 is made up of 12 amino acids. For the CDR3, the DNA is TGTGCCAGCAGGACGTCCGGCAACGAGCAGTACTTC. Its protein is CASRTSGNEQYF.

Concerning this clone: At the DNA level, this CDR3 is encoded by other sequences in the same sample as well. This sequence joins TRBV27 and TRBJ2-5; the D gene is possibly TRBD2 (6 bases). The V end lost 1 base, the J end lost 4 bases, and 7 bases lay between the germline ends. The CDR3 sequence is 13 residues long. Per the germline V gene, CDR1 is MNHEY and CDR2 is SMNVEV (reference sequence). The CDR3 bases are TGTGCCAGCAGTTTATACGGGGGAGAGACCCAGTACTTC. Translation gives CASSLYGGETQYF.

The chain carries TRBV6-6 and TRBJ2-3; D is possibly TRBD2 (5 bases). The CDR3 is 14 residues long. CDR1 is MNHNY, CDR2 SVGAGI, per germline (reference sequence). The V gene lost 5 bases and the J gene lost 0 bases, with 9 bases spanning the gap. The CDR3 loop is CASSASISTDTQYF. The DNA of the CDR3 is TGTGCCAGCAGTGCTAGCATTAGCACAGATACGCAGTATTTT.

The chain couples TRBV9 to TRBJ2-2, with TRBD2 matching 9 bases. V lost 3 bases to trimming and J lost 0 bases; unmatched junction nucleotides: 6. The germline gives CDR1 SGDLS, CDR2 YYNGEE. There are 17 residues in the CDR3. The CDR3, as DNA: TGTGCCAGCAGCGACCAAAGGACTAGCGCGAACACCGGGGAGCTGTTTTTT. This gives the protein CASSDQRTSANTGELFF.

This chain connects TRBV28 to TRBJ2-7, with D uncertain. CDR3 length: 14 residues. Germline V gene sequence: CDR1 MDHEN, CDR2 SYDVKM. The V end lost 6 bases, the J end lost 0 bases, and 12 bases lay between the germline ends. The CDR3, as DNA: TGTGCCAGCAGCGTTACGGCGAGCTCCTACGAGCAGTACTTC. Translation gives CASSVTASSYEQYF.

CDR3 sequence reads: CASSKDFEQYF. Written as DNA, the CDR3 is TGTGCCAGCAGCAAAGATTTTGAGCAGTACTTC. The chain uses TRBV21-1 and TRBJ2-7. TRBV21-1 is annotated as a pseudogene. The CDR3 has 11 residues.

The CDR3 reads CASSLVGGLGELFF. In nucleotides, the CDR3 is TGTGCCAGCAGCTTAGTTGGGGGGCTGGGGGAGCTGTTTTTT. The gene calls are TRBV11-2 and TRBJ2-2, with D possibly called TRBD1 or TRBD2 (6 bases each). Trimming removed 1 base at V and 8 bases at J, with 11 bases between. The CDR3 covers 14 residues. Germline V gene sequence: CDR1 SGHAT, CDR2 FQNNGV.

The chain has TRBV7-9 and TRBJ1-2; TRBD1 might be the D (6 bases). With 7 bases removed from V and 7 bases from J, the gap between germline ends came to 16 bases. The germline V gene has CDR1 SEHNR and CDR2 FQNEAQ (reference sequence). CDR3 length: 13 residues. The CDR3 DNA reads as TGTGCCAGCACCCCCGGTGGGGGCTTTGGCTACACCTTC. It yields the protein CASTPGGGFGYTF.

The chain is built from TRBV28 and TRBJ1-5; 10 bases agree with TRBD1. J gave up 4 bases and V 3 bases, and 6 bases lay outside the gene matches. CDR3 length: 16 amino acids. Germline-derived CDR1 and CDR2 are MDHEN and SYDVKM. The CDR3 here is CASSFRGQGQNQPQHF. The CDR3, as DNA: TGTGCCAGCAGTTTCCGGGGACAGGGGCAGAATCAGCCCCAGCATTTT.

This clone was found a few times. This chain joins TRBV28 and TRBJ2-7; 8 positions agree with TRBD1. The V segment lost 3 bases and the J segment 3 bases; nucleotides outside the gene matches: 10. CDR3 length equals 16 residues. The V gene's germline CDR1 is MDHEN and CDR2 SYDVKM. The CDR3 spells CASSFAPRTGYYEQYF. CDR3 sequence (DNA): TGTGCCAGCAGTTTTGCACCCCGGACAGGGTACTACGAGCAGTACTTC.

The V gene is TRBV28, the J gene TRBJ2-3; D is perhaps TRBD1 (5 bases). Trimming pared 2 bases from V and 2 bases from J, leaving 17 bases between. Germline V lookup: CDR1 MDHEN, CDR2 SYDVKM. The CDR3 totals 17 residues. CDR3 amino acids: CASSLLRDSLFTDTQYF. The CDR3 region has the DNA TGTGCCAGCAGTTTACTTCGAGACAGTCTCTTCACAGATACGCAGTATTTT.

This chain joins TRBV27 and TRBJ1-2; D is perhaps TRBD1 (6 bases). This CDR3 spans 14 amino acids. Trimming left V 3 bases short and J 4 bases short, with 12 bases between. Looked up from germline, CDR1 is MNHEY and CDR2 is SMNVEV (reference sequence). Written as DNA, the CDR3 is TGTGCCAGCAGTTTGGCAGGGGACCGCTATGGCTACACCTTC. As protein: CASSLAGDRYGYTF.

The chain couples TRBV11-2 to TRBJ2-3, with TRBD2 identical over 9 bases. Germline trimming cut 4 bases from V and 5 bases from J; bases unmatched to any gene: 10. CDR3 length equals 16 residues. The germline gives CDR1 SGHAT, CDR2 FQNNGV. The CDR3 here is CASSSLSGSGLDTQYF. CDR3 coding DNA: TGTGCCAGCAGCTCCCTTAGCGGGAGCGGATTAGATACGCAGTATTTT.

The gene calls are TRBV19 and TRBJ2-7; D remains ambiguous. From germline, CDR1 is LNHDA and CDR2 SQIVND (reference sequence). This CDR3 is 14 amino acids long. With 3 bases removed from V and 0 bases from J, the gap between germline ends came to 9 bases. CDR3 protein: CASSIALSSYEQYF. The CDR3 DNA reads as TGTGCCAGTAGTATCGCGCTGAGCTCCTACGAGCAGTACTTC.

The gene calls are TRBV5-6 and TRBJ2-1; the D gene is possibly TRBD1 (5 bases). Germline CDR1 and CDR2: SGHDT and YYEEEE. Trimming removed 4 bases at V and 0 bases at J, with 17 bases between. The CDR3 covers 17 residues. The CDR3, as DNA: TGTGCCAGCAGCCCCGGAAGGGGCAGGGACTCCTACAATGAGCAGTTCTTC. As protein: CASSPGRGRDSYNEQFF.